These 27 T cell receptor beta chains share one sample of origin, sequenced in a study of radiation and T cells in renal cell carcinoma. Clones were read by immunoSEQ multiplex PCR, and TCRdb kept only the in-frame ones, dropping some. Of 110,000 to 150,000 clones listed, nearly 90% are singletons. As to time point: baseline pretreatment blood. Indicated treatment: 15 Gy SBRT to primary tumor, nephrectomy 4 weeks later. The sample consisted of blood, taken from a patient whose treatment included radiotherapy and nephrectomy. The source is a woman aged 50 to 60 with renal cell carcinoma.

V gene TRBV29-1 combines with J gene TRBJ2-7; TRBD2 aligns across 9 bases. This CDR3 spans 11 amino acids. Germline assignment: CDR1 SQVTM and CDR2 ANQGSEA. The ends lost 7 bases at V and 6 bases at J; junction bases unmatched: 4. The CDR3 DNA reads as TGCAGCGGCGGGGGGGGGAGCGAGCAGTACTTC. Protein product: CSGGGGSEQYF.

V usage is TRBV15 and J usage is TRBJ1-1; a weak D match, TRBD1 (5 bases). The CDR3 extends over 15 amino acids. In germline, CDR1 is LNHNV, CDR2 YYDKDF (reference sequence). V dropped 0 bases and J dropped 1 base, with 9 bases sitting between them. The CDR3 sequence: CATSRDIGGNTEAFF. The CDR3 coding sequence is TGTGCCACCAGCAGAGATATCGGGGGGAACACTGAAGCTTTCTTT.

The chain recombines TRBV6-6 with TRBJ2-1, with D perhaps TRBD1 or TRBD2 (5 bases each). The germline gives CDR1 MNHNY, CDR2 SVGAGI (reference sequence). The CDR3 is 14 amino acids. V was trimmed by 6 bases and J by 1 base, leaving 10 bases between them. The CDR3 coding sequence is TGTGCCAGCAGAAGGGACGGATCCTACAATGAGCAGTTCTTC. This gives the protein CASRRDGSYNEQFF.

The rearrangement links TRBV7-2 to TRBJ2-3; 11 nucleotides agree with TRBD2. The CDR3 runs to 18 residues. V lost 1 base and J lost 2; bases outside the gene matches: 8. CDR1 SGHTA and CDR2 FQGNSA come from the germline V gene. CDR3 amino acids: CASSLDLLAGAHTDTQYF. In DNA form, the CDR3 reads TGTGCCAGCAGCTTAGACCTACTAGCGGGGGCTCACACAGATACGCAGTATTTT.

The chain recombines TRBV9 with TRBJ1-1; D gene unclear. CDR3 length equals 14 residues. Germline CDR1 is SGDLS and CDR2 is YYNGEE. Between the trimmed V and J ends, which lost 0 bases and 5 bases, there was a span of 11 bases. CDR3 amino acids: CASSVARESTEAFF. The CDR3 coding sequence is TGTGCCAGCAGCGTAGCTCGGGAATCAACTGAAGCTTTCTTT.

Written as DNA, the CDR3 is TGTGCCAGCACCAAAGGTCACACGGGGGGCTACACCTTC. Its protein product is CASTKGHTGGYTF. V is TRBV6-5 and J is TRBJ1-2; D not resolved. The germline V gene has CDR1 MNHEY and CDR2 SVGAGI. The germline V and J ends were trimmed by 7 bases and 8 bases, with 17 bases remaining between them. The CDR3 is 13 residues long.

The chain employs TRBV6-1 and TRBJ2-3; D not certain. The V end was cut by 8 bases, the J end by 0 bases, with 6 bases between. The germline gives CDR1 MNHNS, CDR2 SASEGT. CDR3 size: 12 residues. DNA of the CDR3: TGTGCCAGCGGCCGGAGCACAGATACGCAGTATTTT. This sequence encodes CASGRSTDTQYF.

The rearrangement links TRBV7-9 to TRBJ2-5; TRBD2 agrees at 7 bases. V lost 1 base, J lost 6 bases, and 5 bases stayed unmatched. The CDR3 contains 14 residues. The germline V gene has CDR1 SEHNR and CDR2 FQNEAQ (reference sequence). The CDR3: CASSLVTSVKTQYF. In nucleotides, the CDR3 is TGTGCCAGCAGCTTAGTAACTAGCGTAAAGACCCAGTACTTC.

The chain couples TRBV28 to TRBJ1-5, with 8 bases aligning to TRBD1. Germline CDR1 and CDR2: MDHEN and SYDVKM. V was clipped by 5 bases and J by 6 bases; unmatched bases: 9. The CDR3 consists of 15 residues. The CDR3 loop reads CASSTTGGLGQPQHF. CDR3 nucleotide sequence: TGTGCCAGCAGTACAACAGGGGGATTGGGTCAGCCCCAGCATTTT.

The gene calls are TRBV15 and TRBJ2-7; possibly TRBD1 for D (6 bases). CDR3 size: 18 residues. The germline V gene has CDR1 LNHNV and CDR2 YYDKDF (reference sequence). The ends were cut back, 1 base at V and 0 bases at J, with 19 bases in the middle. The DNA of the CDR3 is TGTGCCACCAGCAGAGCATTAGGGGGTGGTTATAGCTCCTACGAGCAGTACTTC. As protein: CATSRALGGGYSSYEQYF.

The V gene is TRBV4-1, the J gene TRBJ2-2; D is undetermined. This CDR3 comprises 12 residues. V was shortened by 0 bases and J by 9 bases, with 5 bases between the two germline ends. From germline, CDR1 is MGHRA and CDR2 YSYEKL. As DNA, the CDR3 is TGCGCCAGCAGCCAAGATCGACGGGAGCTGTTTTTT. Its protein product is CASSQDRRELFF.

J is TRBJ1-3 and V is TRBV7-2; 8 bases align to TRBD1. Germline V CDR1 and CDR2: SGHTA, FQGNSA. CDR3 length: 16 amino acids. Trimming removed 5 bases from V and 3 bases from J; junction bases left unmatched: 9. In nucleotides, the CDR3 is TGTGCCAGCAGCCAAATGAACAGGGGGATTGGAAACACCATATATTTT. Translation gives CASSQMNRGIGNTIYF.

The chain carries TRBV13 and TRBJ1-1; 8 bases are a match to TRBD1. The V gene's germline CDR1 is PRHDT and CDR2 FYEKMQ (reference sequence). This CDR3 is 14 amino acids long. Germline trimming cut 5 bases from V and 4 bases from J; bases unmatched to any gene: 6. CDR3 nucleotide sequence: TGTGCCAGCAGCCGACAGGGGAGGGTCACTGAAGCTTTCTTT. Amino acids: CASSRQGRVTEAFF.

This rearrangement joins TRBV6-1 to TRBJ1-5; 7 nucleotides agree with TRBD1. The germline V gene encodes CDR1 MNHNS and CDR2 SASEGT. This CDR3 contains 14 residues. Trimming took 4 bases from V and 5 from J; bases not matched to a gene: 5. CDR3 nucleotide sequence: TGTGCCAGCAGTGCACAGGGGCCCTATCAGCCCCAGCATTTT. Translating gives CASSAQGPYQPQHF.

The chain uses TRBV5-4 and TRBJ2-7; possibly TRBD1 for D (6 bases). The CDR3 is 15 amino acids. Trimming took 0 bases from V and 3 from J, leaving 13 bases between them. CDR1 SGHNT and CDR2 YYREEE come from the germline V gene (reference sequence). The CDR3 DNA is TGTGCCAGCAGCTTGGGTAGCGACAGGATCTACGAGCAGTACTTC. Translation: CASSLGSDRIYEQYF.

Comments on this clone: At one boundary the junction diverges from the germline segment, which might be a read error. The genes are TRBV7-7 and TRBJ1-4; D is ambiguous. Germline-derived CDR1 and CDR2 are SSHAT and FNYEAQ (reference sequence). This CDR3 is built from 13 residues. The CDR3 DNA is TGTGCTAGCAGCCGGATTGAGACGGAAAAACTGTTTTTT. Protein product: CASSRIETEKLFF.

This clone has a handful of counts. The chain is built from TRBV6-1 and TRBJ1-1; D is unclear. Germline CDR1 reads MNHNS; CDR2 reads SASEGT. There are 15 residues in the CDR3. The V end was cut by 5 bases, the J end by 0 bases, with 13 bases between. CDR3 amino acids: CASSPDRRMNTEAFF. Here the CDR3 DNA reads TGTGCCAGCAGTCCGGACCGCAGAATGAACACTGAAGCTTTCTTT.

The genes are TRBV5-8 and TRBJ1-5; D remains unclear. The CDR3 consists of 15 residues. Looked up from germline, CDR1 is SGHTS and CDR2 is YDEGEE. V was clipped by 2 bases and J by 4 bases, with 13 bases between them. For the CDR3, the DNA is TGTGCCAGCAGCTTACCCGACCGGGTTAATCAGCCCCAGCATTTT. Residues: CASSLPDRVNQPQHF.

DNA of the CDR3: TGTGCCACCAGCAACCGGGACACAGATACGCAGTATTTT. Its translation is CATSNRDTDTQYF. This chain links TRBV15 with TRBJ2-3, with TRBD2 as a possible D gene (5 bases). The CDR3 covers 13 residues. Per the germline V gene, CDR1 is LNHNV and CDR2 is YYDKDF (reference sequence). V was pared by 4 bases and J by 2 bases, with 7 bases between.

The V call is TRBV6-6, the J call TRBJ1-2; the D gene is possibly TRBD1 (6 bases). Trimming removed 3 bases at V and 6 bases at J, with 20 bases between. Germline V CDR1 and CDR2: MNHNY, SVGAGI (reference sequence). The CDR3 is 16 residues long. In DNA, the CDR3 is TGTGCCAGCAGTTATGGGAACAGGGACGCGGGAGATGGCTACACCTTC. Translation: CASSYGNRDAGDGYTF.

This clone was counted once. The chain employs TRBV6-5 and TRBJ2-7, with D uncertain. Germline values: CDR1 MNHEY, CDR2 SVGAGI. The CDR3 length is 11 residues. The V and J ends lost 0 bases and 8 bases respectively, with 5 bases between them. The CDR3 region is CASSYSSQQYF. The CDR3 bases are TGTGCCAGCAGTTACTCGAGCCAGCAGTACTTC.

This chain links TRBV29-1 with TRBJ2-5, with D unresolved. From germline, CDR1 is SQVTM and CDR2 ANQGSEA. V lost 7 bases to trimming and J lost 5 bases, with 11 bases between them. The CDR3 totals 11 residues. The CDR3 DNA sequence: TGCAGCGCCCGCCCGGTGGAGACCCAGTACTTC. This sequence encodes CSARPVETQYF.

The rearrangement joins TRBV6-1 to TRBJ1-4; no clear D. Trimming took 4 bases from V and 5 from J, leaving 2 bases between them. CDR3 length: 11 residues. Germline values: CDR1 MNHNS, CDR2 SASEGT. CDR3 amino acids: CASSVNEKLFF. CDR3 DNA sequence: TGTGCCAGCAGTGTGAATGAAAAACTGTTTTTT.

The chain recombines TRBV11-3 with TRBJ2-3, with D possibly matching TRBD2 (5 bases). Germline assignment: CDR1 SGHNT and CDR2 YENEEA. V shed 0 bases and J shed 9 bases, with 16 bases lying between them. The CDR3 runs 15 residues. The CDR3 sequence: CASSLDFGLDATQYF. DNA of the CDR3: TGTGCCAGCAGCTTAGATTTCGGACTTGACGCCACGCAGTATTTT. Full variable domain (missing parts from reference TRBV11-3 and TRBJ2-3): EAGVVQSPRYKIIEKKQPVAFWCNPISGHNTLYWYLQNLGQGPELLIRYENEEAVDDSQLPKDRFSAERLKGVDSTLKIQPAELGDSAVYLCASSLDFGLDATQYFGPGTRLTVL.

The gene calls are TRBV7-9 and TRBJ1-1; D unresolved. The CDR3 consists of 14 residues. V lost 1 base and J 3 bases, leaving 9 bases between the germline ends. Looked up from germline, CDR1 is SEHNR and CDR2 is FQNEAQ (reference sequence). CDR3 loop: CASSLVPGHTEAFF. CDR3 coding DNA: TGTGCCAGCAGCTTAGTTCCAGGCCACACTGAAGCTTTCTTT.

The rearrangement links TRBV19 to TRBJ1-5, with D maybe TRBD1 (6 bases). The V and J ends lost 3 bases and 6 bases respectively, with 15 bases between them. Germline V CDR1 and CDR2: LNHDA, SQIVND (reference sequence). The CDR3 is 15 amino acids. The CDR3 sequence: CASSIVRGAGQPQHF. The CDR3 bases are TGTGCCAGTAGTATCGTCAGGGGCGCAGGTCAGCCCCAGCATTTT.

The chain recombines TRBV7-8 with TRBJ2-7, with TRBD1 matching over 9 bases. The V and J ends lost 4 bases and 6 bases, in that order; junction bases with no gene match: 10. Germline CDR1 SGHVS, CDR2 FQNEAQ. The CDR3 covers 15 residues. CDR3 amino acids: CASSSYPGQGIEQYF. The CDR3 DNA follows: TGTGCCAGCAGCTCCTACCCCGGACAGGGGATCGAGCAGTACTTC. The full variable domain, its missing parts supplied by reference TRBV7-8 and TRBJ2-7, is GAGVSQSPRYKVAKRGQDVALRCDPISGHVSLFWYQQALGQGPEFLTYFQNEAQLDKSGLPSDRFFAERPEGSVSTLKIQRTQQEDSAVYLCASSSYPGQGIEQYFGPGTRLTVT.